This T cell receptor beta chain was recorded in a study of CD8 T cells in ankylosing spondylitis. Whole-study findings and limits: Earlier studies detected some motif variants in reactive arthritis synovial fluid and blood. Characteristic, it appeared, of ankylosing spondylitis blood was a TCR beta motif of fewer than 10 highly homologous variants.

The V and J ends lost 6 bases and 4 bases, in that order; junction bases with no gene match: 7. Germline values: CDR1 MDHEN, CDR2 SYDVKM. The CDR3 spans 14 residues. For this clonotype: Antigen: not known.

TCRdb re-called the 5' RACE reads with MiXCR, one entry per CDR3 protein. The sample consists of approximately 300,000 distinct CDR3 sequences, roughly 8% of them appearing once. The origin of this receptor is a male donor with ankylosing spondylitis. Sequencing used blood, either unsorted or a sorted T cell fraction (not recorded which). The V call is TRBV28, the J call TRBJ2-3; the match to TRBD1 covers 7 bases. The CDR3 is CASRVWQGADTQYF. The CDR3, as DNA: TGTGCCAGCAGGGTTTGGCAGGGGGCAGATACGCAGTATTTT. The whole variable domain, remainder taken from reference TRBV28 and TRBJ2-3, is DVKVTQSSRYLVKRTGEKVFLECVQDMDHENMFWYRQDPGLGLRLIYFSYDVKMKEKGDIPEGYSVSREKKERFSLILESASTNQTSMYLCASRVWQGADTQYFGPGTRLTVL.